A single sample gave rise to the 26 T cell receptor beta chains below, sequenced in a study of T cells in women clearing cervical HPV infection. Assay: immunoSEQ multiplex PCR; the TCRdb copy retains only in-frame clones and omits some. The table lists around 31,000 clones, with 4.2% in the top ten. Specimen: blood buffy coat. The receptor source for this set is a woman aged 18 to 75 with a cervical HPV16 infection that either progressed to CIN3+ or cleared (not recorded which).

As to this clone: Relative to the germline gene, one junction end is altered; a read error may explain this. The read finishes 3 residues shy of the CDR3 end, and the germline J gene is used to complete it. The rearrangement links TRBV4-2 to TRBJ2-7, with 12 bases fitting TRBD1. The germline V gene encodes CDR1 LGHNA and CDR2 YNFKEQ. This CDR3 has 18 amino acids. This CDR3 reads CASSQHTPGQGASYEQYF. The sequenced CDR3 bases are TGCGCCAGCAGCCAACACACCCCGGGACAGGGGGCTTCCTACGAG.

A note on this clone: The sequence runs out 3 residues before the end of the CDR3; the remainder is reconstructed from the germline J gene. V is TRBV6-2 or TRBV6-3 and J is TRBJ2-1; the match to TRBD2 covers 10 bases. The CDR3 is made up of 15 amino acids. V lost 2 bases and J lost 7; bases outside the gene matches: 5. Germline CDR1 and CDR2: MNHEY and SVGEGT. CDR3 amino acids: CASSYGSGGANEQFF. CDR3 DNA, as far as it was read: TGTGCCAGCAGTTACGGGAGCGGGGGGGCGAATGAG.

In regard to this clone: The sequence runs out 3 residues before the end of the CDR3; the remainder is reconstructed from the germline J gene. The chain joins TRBV7-6 to TRBJ2-7, with 9 bases fitting TRBD1. Germline values: CDR1 SGHVS, CDR2 FNYEAQ. Germline trimming cut 6 bases from V and 5 bases from J; bases unmatched to any gene: 11. The CDR3 extends over 15 amino acids. CDR3: CASSLRWTGEDEQYF. CDR3 bases read: TGTGCCAGCAGTCTTCGTTGGACAGGGGAAGACGAG.

Comment on this clone: The CDR3 end lies 3 residues beyond the end of the read and is filled in from the germline J gene. J is TRBJ1-2 and V is TRBV5-1; 7 bases align to TRBD1. Germline values: CDR1 SGHRS, CDR2 YFSETQ. The CDR3 length is 15 residues. The J segment lost 7 bases and the V segment lost 4 bases, leaving 13 bases of the junction unmatched. The CDR3 is CASSPDGQGVVGYTF. Incomplete CDR3 DNA: TGCGCCAGCAGCCCGGACGGTCAGGGGGTAGTTGGC.

Concerning this clone itself: The CDR3 goes on 3 residues after the read ends, and that part is filled in from the germline J gene. This sequence joins TRBV2 and TRBJ1-1, with 9 positions matching TRBD1. The CDR3 is 14 residues long. Unmatched junction bases numbered 4, after V lost 6 bases and J lost 2 bases. Germline values: CDR1 SNHLY, CDR2 FYNNEI. The chain's CDR3 is CASSLDRGNTEAFF. Partial CDR3 DNA: TGTGCCAGCAGCCTGGACAGGGGTAACACTGAA.

As for this clone: The read ends 3 residues before the CDR3 terminus; that terminus is restored from the germline J gene. The rearrangement joins TRBV28 to TRBJ2-7, with 12 bases identical to TRBD2. V dropped 6 bases and J dropped 1; count of bases not matched to a gene: 4. The CDR3 contains 15 residues. Germline assignment: CDR1 MDHEN and CDR2 SYDVKM. CDR3 protein: CASSSTSGGSYEQYF. CDR3 DNA, as far as it was read: TGTGCCAGCAGCTCAACTAGCGGGGGGTCCTACGAG.

With respect to this clone: With the read ending 3 residues before the CDR3 end, the germline J gene is used to fill in that end. The J gene is TRBJ2-4, the V gene TRBV7-2; 9 nucleotides align to TRBD2. V lost 0 bases and J lost 9; bases outside the gene matches: 12. The CDR3 covers 17 residues. Germline V gene lookup returns CDR1 SGHTA and CDR2 FQGNSA. Incomplete CDR3 DNA: TGTGCCAGCAGCTTAGCGCGGGAGGGGGGGCCGTTATCCATT. Translated, it gives CASSLAREGGPLSI. From start to end, the CDR3 is CASSLAREGGPLSIQYF.

Concerning this clone: The read falls 3 residues short of the CDR3 end, and the missing part is taken from the germline J gene. The rearrangement joins TRBV5-1 to TRBJ2-1; TRBD1 matches 7 bases. V was pared by 2 bases and J by 8 bases, with 10 bases of the junction left unmatched. Germline V gene lookup returns CDR1 SGHRS and CDR2 YFSETQ. This CDR3 spans 15 amino acids. Partial CDR3 DNA: TGCGCCAGCAGCTTATCTGGACAGGTCAGCGATGAG. Translated, it gives CASSLSGQVSDE. The CDR3 in full is CASSLSGQVSDEQFF.

Concerning this clone itself: The missing CDR3 end, 3 residues past where the read stops, is filled in from the germline J gene. The chain couples TRBV19 to TRBJ2-7; 8 bases fit TRBD1. Losses at the gene ends were 3 bases for V and 2 bases for J; bases not matched to a gene: 6. Germline CDR1 is LNHDA and CDR2 is SQIVND (reference sequence). The length of the CDR3 is 15 residues. The CDR3 loop reads CASSIVGQGTYEQYF. The covered CDR3 bases are TGTGCCAGTAGTATTGTCGGACAGGGAACCTACGAG.

In the case of this clone: From the germline J gene comes the end of the CDR3, since the read stops 3 residues before it. V and J are TRBV11-2 and TRBJ1-2, with 10 positions matching TRBD1. Per germline, CDR1 SGHAT and CDR2 FQNNGV. The CDR3 runs to 13 residues. Partial CDR3 DNA: TGTGCCAGCAGCGGACAGGGGGTAGGAGGC. Translating gives CASSGQGVGG. The whole CDR3 is CASSGQGVGGYTF. The whole variable domain, filled in from reference TRBV11-2 and TRBJ1-2, reads EAGVAQSPRYKIIEKRQSVAFWCNPISGHATLYWYQQILGQGPKLLIQFQNNGVVDDSQLPKDRFSAERLKGVDSTLKIQPAKLEDSAVYLCASSGQGVGGYTFGSGTRLTVV.

For this clone: The read terminates 3 residues ahead of where the CDR3 ends, so the germline J gene completes it. V is TRBV10-1 and J is TRBJ2-3; 7 bases align to TRBD1. Germline assignment: CDR1 WNHNN and CDR2 SYGVQD (reference sequence). The V gene end was trimmed by 3 bases and the J gene end by 0 bases; junction bases not matched to a gene: 6. CDR3 length: 16 amino acids. CDR3 in amino acids: CASSEGTEVSTDTQYF. The CDR3 bases that were read are TGCGCCAGCAGTGAAGGGACAGAAGTTAGCACAGATACG.

The sequenced CDR3 bases are TGTGCCTGGAGTGCCGACAGGGAATATGAAAAA. Translating gives CAWSADREYEK. The full-length CDR3 reads as CAWSADREYEKLFF. This chain uses TRBV30 with TRBJ1-4, with 7 bases aligning to TRBD1. The read falls 3 residues short of the CDR3 end, and the missing part is taken from the germline J gene. After removal of 1 base from V and 6 bases from J, the junction contained 5 bases not matched to a gene. CDR1 is GTSNPN and CDR2 is SVGIG in the germline V gene (reference sequence). The CDR3 runs to 14 residues.

Comments on this clone: The CDR3 end lies 3 residues beyond the end of the read and is filled in from the germline J gene. V and J are TRBV7-9 and TRBJ1-4; 10 bases are a match to TRBD1. Germline values: CDR1 SEHNR, CDR2 FQNEAQ (reference sequence). CDR3 length equals 15 residues. J gave up 6 bases and V 5 bases, and 6 bases lay outside the gene matches. The CDR3: CASSPGQGQDEKLFF. CDR3 DNA, as far as it was read: TGTGCCAGCAGCCCGGGACAGGGGCAGGATGAAAAA.

With regard to this clone: The read terminates 3 residues ahead of where the CDR3 ends, so the germline J gene completes it. This chain joins TRBV7-2 and TRBJ1-6; 8 bases line up with TRBD1. After removal of 5 bases from V and 7 bases from J, the junction contained 7 bases not matched to a gene. CDR3 length equals 15 residues. The germline V gene has CDR1 SGHTA and CDR2 FQGNSA. The chain's CDR3 is CASSPRQGSNSPLHF. CDR3 bases read: TGTGCCAGCAGCCCCAGACAGGGGTCAAATTCACCC.

In regard to this clone: The read comes to an end 3 residues before the CDR3 does, leaving the germline J gene to fill in the end. The gene calls are TRBV11-2 and TRBJ2-2; 7 bases fit TRBD1. Germline V gives CDR1 SGHAT, CDR2 FQNNGV. The CDR3 is 15 amino acids. V lost 5 bases to trimming and J lost 5 bases; unmatched junction nucleotides: 8. CDR3 DNA (partial): TGTGCCAGCAGCCCTAGCCTGACAGGGACCGGGGAG. Translation: CASSPSLTGTGE. The full CDR3 protein is CASSPSLTGTGELFF. The full variable domain, with the rest looked up from reference TRBV11-2 and TRBJ2-2, is EAGVAQSPRYKIIEKRQSVAFWCNPISGHATLYWYQQILGQGPKLLIQFQNNGVVDDSQLPKDRFSAERLKGVDSTLKIQPAKLEDSAVYLCASSPSLTGTGELFFGEGSRLTVL.

Of note for this clone: The CDR3 end lies 3 residues beyond the end of the read and is filled in from the germline J gene. The chain has TRBV5-4 and TRBJ2-3; tentatively, D is TRBD2 (5 bases). The V gene lost 4 bases and the J gene lost 3 bases, with 15 bases spanning the gap. Per germline, CDR1 SGHNT and CDR2 YYREEE (reference sequence). This CDR3 comprises 15 residues. The CDR3 region is CASSPSPGVTDTQYF. The sequenced CDR3 bases are TGTGCCAGCAGCCCCTCTCCCGGGGTTACAGATACG.

On this clone: Read data end 3 residues before the CDR3 end; the end is taken from the germline J gene. The V and J genes are TRBV10-3 and TRBJ2-7; no clear D gene. Trimming took 3 bases from V and 6 from J, leaving 9 bases between them. Germline assignment: CDR1 ENHRY and CDR2 SYGVKD. The CDR3 has 12 amino acids. CDR3 bases read: TGTGCCATCAGTGACACTCTTTTCGAG. Its translation: CAISDTLFE. The whole CDR3 protein is CAISDTLFEQYF.

In regard to this clone: Read coverage stops 3 residues before the CDR3 terminus; the germline J gene supplies the remainder. The chain has TRBV5-1 and TRBJ2-1; 7 bases agree with TRBD1. Germline assignment: CDR1 SGHRS and CDR2 YFSETQ. Trimming removed 3 bases from V and 8 bases from J; junction bases left unmatched: 5. The CDR3 has 13 amino acids. Incomplete CDR3 DNA: TGCGCCAGCAGCTCGCTAGACAGGGATGAG. Amino acids: CASSSLDRDE. The full CDR3 protein reads CASSSLDRDEQFF. Full variable domain (rest looked up from reference TRBV5-1 and TRBJ2-1): KAGVTQTPRYLIKTRGQQVTLSCSPISGHRSVSWYQQTPGQGLQFLFEYFSETQRNKGNFPGRFSGRQFSNSRSEMNVSTLELGDSALYLCASSSLDRDEQFFGPGTRLTVL.

Comment on this clone: The CDR3 goes on 3 residues after the read ends, and that part is filled in from the germline J gene. The V gene is TRBV5-4, the J gene TRBJ2-3; possible D gene TRBD2, 7 bases. Germline V lookup: CDR1 SGHNT, CDR2 YYREEE (reference sequence). With 3 bases removed from V and 2 bases from J, the gap between germline ends came to 16 bases. The CDR3 loop spans 16 amino acids. Here the CDR3 reads CASSSVGGGLTDTQYF. The DNA read from the CDR3 is TGTGCCAGCAGCTCGGTAGGGGGGGGCCTCACAGATACG.

As concerns this clone: The read ends 3 residues before the CDR3 terminus; that terminus is restored from the germline J gene. The rearrangement uses TRBV7-2 and TRBJ2-2; perhaps TRBD2 as D (7 bases). V shed 4 bases and J shed 1 base, with 10 bases lying between them. Germline V gene lookup returns CDR1 SGHTA and CDR2 FQGNSA. The CDR3 is 15 residues long. The CDR3 loop reads CASSSRGGNTGELFF. Incomplete CDR3 DNA: TGTGCCAGCAGCTCTAGGGGGGGGAACACCGGGGAG.

On this clone: The DNA ends 3 residues before the CDR3 does, and the rest of the CDR3 is filled in from the germline J gene. This chain uses TRBV11-2 with TRBJ1-1; 7 bases map to TRBD1. The length of the CDR3 is 14 residues. V dropped 5 bases and J dropped 3; count of bases not matched to a gene: 6. Germline values: CDR1 SGHAT, CDR2 FQNNGV. The CDR3: CASSKTGADTEAFF. Incomplete CDR3 DNA: TGTGCCAGCAGCAAAACAGGGGCGGACACTGAA.

On this clone itself: The read ends 3 residues before the CDR3 terminus; that terminus is restored from the germline J gene. The chain links TRBV5-6 to TRBJ1-1; no clear D gene. The length of the CDR3 is 13 residues. Trimming took 0 bases from V and 6 from J, leaving 9 bases between them. Looked up from germline, CDR1 is SGHDT and CDR2 is YYEEEE. The CDR3: CASSLGGLPEAFF. The CDR3 bases that were read are TGTGCCAGCAGCTTGGGAGGGTTGCCTGAA. Combining the CDR3 with reference TRBV5-6 and TRBJ1-1 gives the whole variable domain DAGVTQSPTHLIKTRGQQVTLRCSPKSGHDTVSWYQQALGQGPQFIFQYYEEEERQRGNFPDRFSGHQFPNYSSELNVNALLLGDSALYLCASSLGGLPEAFFGQGTRLTVV.

Regarding this clone: The read is 3 residues too short to cover the CDR3 end, so that end is filled in from the germline J gene. This rearrangement joins TRBV11-2 to TRBJ2-4, with 7 bases fitting TRBD2. The V gene's germline CDR1 is SGHAT and CDR2 FQNNGV. Trimming took 4 bases from V and 9 from J; bases not matched to a gene: 6. This CDR3 comprises 13 residues. CDR3 region: CASSSRGEGIQYF. The CDR3 DNA, read in part, is TGTGCCAGCAGCTCTCGGGGGGAGGGCATT.

Remarks on this clone: One junction end disagrees with the germline gene, perhaps due to a read error. The read finishes 3 residues shy of the CDR3 end, and the germline J gene is used to complete it. The rearrangement uses TRBV4-2 and TRBJ2-2; TRBD2 might be the D (5 bases). Germline CDR1 reads LGHNA; CDR2 reads YNFKEQ. The CDR3 totals 17 residues. The CDR3 is CASSQDRTDSYTGELFF. The CDR3 bases that were read are TGCGCCAGCAGCCAAGATCGAACGGACTCCTACACCGGGGAG.

With regard to this clone: Coverage ceases 3 residues before the CDR3 finishes, and the germline J gene fills in the end. The chain recombines TRBV2 with TRBJ2-7; TRBD2 matches at 14 bases. The CDR3 is made up of 18 amino acids. V shed 3 bases, J shed 3 bases, and the junction held 10 bases outside the gene matches. Per germline, CDR1 SNHLY and CDR2 FYNNEI. The CDR3 bases that were read are TGTGCCAGCAGTGATCCGACGACTAGCGGGAGGGCGGGCTACGAG. This encodes CASSDPTTSGRAGYE. The CDR3 as a whole reads CASSDPTTSGRAGYEQYF.

On this clone: The read terminates 3 residues ahead of where the CDR3 ends, so the germline J gene completes it. The genes are TRBV10-3 and TRBJ2-3; 8 positions agree with TRBD1. Germline V gene data show CDR1 as ENHRY and CDR2 as SYGVKD. J gave up 2 bases and V 6 bases, and 4 bases lay outside the gene matches. This CDR3 spans 14 amino acids. CDR3 DNA, as far as it was read: TGTGCCATCAGCGGACAGGGTGACACAGATACG. Translating it yields CAISGQGDTDT. The whole CDR3 reads CAISGQGDTDTQYF.